This T cell receptor beta chain was obtained from a study of shared clonotypes between healthy human individuals. The CDR3 has 15 amino acids. Trimming stripped 1 base from V and 0 bases from J, with 9 bases between. Germline V gene data show CDR1 as ENHRY and CDR2 as SYGVKD. Assay: immunoSEQ multiplex PCR; the TCRdb copy retains only in-frame clones and omits some. Of hundreds of thousands of clones in the sample, roughly 95% were seen once. Terminally differentiated effector memory CD45RA+ cells were excluded from the naive CD8 cells, which were CD45RO-negative and positively selected for CCR7. This clonotype was obtained from a woman between 25 and 40 years old in good health. Sequenced: naive CD8+ T cells sorted from blood. This chain uses TRBV10-3 with TRBJ1-2, with a weak D call TRBD1 (5 bases). This CDR3 reads CAISEFGGTNYGYTF. The CDR3, as DNA: TGTGCCATCAGTGAGTTTGGGGGGACTAACTATGGCTACACCTTC.